This TCR beta chain was identified during a study of Ad26.COV2.S vaccination and SARS-CoV-2 variants. General observations from the study: Breadth of non-spike TCRs did not differ between vaccinees and placebo recipients. Vaccine recipients showed a spike-specific TCR breadth that was higher than in placebo recipients.

Only in-frame clones appear in the TCRdb table, and some are missing; sequencing was by immunoSEQ multiplex PCR. The sample includes fewer than 500,000 clones, around 90% of them seen just once. Comments on this clone: Its antigen is as yet unknown.

Treatment meaning: some 19 received Ad26.COV2.S at low or high dose, single or two shots; roughly five received placebo; per-sample allocation not given. Sampling happened 63 days after the first vaccine or placebo injection. Trimming took off 7 bases at V and 4 bases at J, with 14 bases between the two ends. There are 13 residues in the CDR3. CDR1 and CDR2 (germline): SGHDT, YYEEEE. The V and J genes are TRBV5-6 and TRBJ1-1; possible D gene TRBD1, 6 bases. The TCR originated in a person aged 18 to 59 who received the Ad26.COV2.S COVID-19 vaccine or a placebo. This specimen consisted of peripheral blood, obtained in a trial of Ad26.COV2.S vaccine versus placebo. The DNA of the CDR3 is TGTGCCAGCTCCCACAGGGTGGGCACTGAAGCTTTCTTT. Residues: CASSHRVGTEAFF.